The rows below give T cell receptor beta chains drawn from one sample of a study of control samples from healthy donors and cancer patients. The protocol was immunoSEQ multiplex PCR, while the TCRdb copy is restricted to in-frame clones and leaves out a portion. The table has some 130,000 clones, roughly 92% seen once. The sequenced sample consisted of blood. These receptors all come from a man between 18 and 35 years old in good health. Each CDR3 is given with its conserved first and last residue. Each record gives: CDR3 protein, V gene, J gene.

CAISDRGDSRNTEAFF	TRBV10-3	TRBJ1-1
CASSVGGSGEKLFF	TRBV2	TRBJ1-4
CASSPGTYGYTF	TRBV5-6	TRBJ1-2
CASSLWSGISTDTQYF	TRBV27	TRBJ2-3
CASSRAGSLSDTQYF	TRBV11-3	TRBJ2-3
CASSLPFRGATEAFF	TRBV4-2	TRBJ1-1
CASSQLAGGTDTQYF	TRBV19	TRBJ2-3
CASSLEGRFDETQYF	TRBV5-1	TRBJ2-5
CASSQDGLEAFF	TRBV4-1	TRBJ1-1
CASRPFAGKSEQYF	TRBV28	TRBJ2-7
CASSRSAREKLFF	TRBV12-3/TRBV12-4	TRBJ1-4
CASSLYRGGNSPLHF	TRBV7-6	TRBJ1-6
CASSGVAGGPSDTQYF	TRBV18	TRBJ2-3
CAISFRSGGLNSYNEQFF	TRBV10-3	TRBJ2-1
CASSRDRENYGYTF	TRBV7-3	TRBJ1-2
CASSLGGTAANYGYTF	TRBV7-9	TRBJ1-2
CAWRADVEKLFF	TRBV30	TRBJ1-4
CAISVRGGDTQYF	TRBV10-3	TRBJ2-3
CASSEIRDSEKLFF	TRBV2	TRBJ1-4
CASSQWATGVGNQPQHF	TRBV16	TRBJ1-5
CASSPDRWGNSNQPQHF	TRBV19	TRBJ1-5
CASSFGFLSTDTQYF	TRBV7-3	TRBJ2-3
CASSLWGTGLETQYF	TRBV11-2	TRBJ2-5
CASSIGTDNSNQPQHF	TRBV7-4	TRBJ1-5
CASSLARVGVNTEAFF	TRBV5-1	TRBJ1-1
CASSGGTGWGRSGNTIYF	TRBV7-6	TRBJ1-3
CASSPRQGLSPLHF	TRBV27	TRBJ1-6
CASSLRETQYF	TRBV5-6	TRBJ2-5
CASSLEWGAGTYNEQFF	TRBV5-1	TRBJ2-1
CASSDLGLAEQFF	TRBV25-1	TRBJ2-1
CASSRDFSNQPQHF	TRBV6-5	TRBJ1-5
CASHGRYEQYF	TRBV27	TRBJ2-7
CATSRDSLAGGLRYNEQFF	TRBV15	TRBJ2-1
CASSERVQETQYF	TRBV2	TRBJ2-5
CASSPGLTGELFF	TRBV5-4	TRBJ2-2
CASSLDPNTEAFF	TRBV5-1	TRBJ1-1
CASSYSLGSGNTIYF	TRBV6-5	TRBJ1-3
CSVRGPLANYGYTF	TRBV29-1	TRBJ1-2
CASSPPGAGYTF	TRBV18	TRBJ1-2
CASSFGTDYGYTF	TRBV12-3/TRBV12-4	TRBJ1-2
CASSVEVGGQEAFF	TRBV9	TRBJ1-1
CASSNPPLAGGFYNEQFF	TRBV19	TRBJ2-1
CASSHSTGNTEAFF	TRBV4-2	TRBJ1-1
CASSRTPGLGSSYNEQFF	TRBV4-2	TRBJ2-1
CASSEGGRGRSSNTEAFF	TRBV2	TRBJ1-1
CASSPPDRATEAFF	TRBV18	TRBJ1-1
CATVNEGNTSPDMNTEAFF	TRBV19	TRBJ1-1
CASSLAAAVGSDTQYF	TRBV5-1	TRBJ2-3
CASSAAGRGTEAFF	TRBV9	TRBJ1-1
CASSLQEYTEAFF	TRBV7-9	TRBJ1-1
CASSVGTGPNYGYTF	TRBV9	TRBJ1-2
CASSDAPTGGDTQYF	TRBV6-5	TRBJ2-3
CASSQDRLEQYF	TRBV5-1	TRBJ2-7
CASSTLQGPPSFF	TRBV19	TRBJ1-4
CSADRGYYGYTF	TRBV29-1	TRBJ1-2
CASSYLTYNEQFF	TRBV6-2/TRBV6-3	TRBJ2-1
CASSFVGNILSSSYEQYF	TRBV13	TRBJ2-7